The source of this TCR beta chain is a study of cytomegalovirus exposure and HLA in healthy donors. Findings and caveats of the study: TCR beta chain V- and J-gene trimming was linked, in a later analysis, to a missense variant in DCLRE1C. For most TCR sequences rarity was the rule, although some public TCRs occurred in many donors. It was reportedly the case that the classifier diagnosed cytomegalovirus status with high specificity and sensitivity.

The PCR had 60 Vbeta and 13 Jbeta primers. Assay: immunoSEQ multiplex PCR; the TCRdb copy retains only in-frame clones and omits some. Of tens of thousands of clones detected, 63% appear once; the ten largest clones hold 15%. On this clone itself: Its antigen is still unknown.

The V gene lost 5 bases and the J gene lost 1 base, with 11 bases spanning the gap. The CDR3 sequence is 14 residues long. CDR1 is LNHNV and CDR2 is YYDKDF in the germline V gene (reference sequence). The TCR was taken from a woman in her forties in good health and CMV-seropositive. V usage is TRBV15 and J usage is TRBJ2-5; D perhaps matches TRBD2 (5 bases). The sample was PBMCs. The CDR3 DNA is TGTGCCACCAGCCCCCCCGGACTCCAAGAGACCCAGTACTTC. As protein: CATSPPGLQETQYF.